These T cell receptor beta chains were read from a single sample in a study of long-term antiretroviral therapy in people with HIV. The data were produced by immunoSEQ multiplex PCR, yet TCRdb's version contains in-frame clones alone and is incomplete. The profile covers some 40,000 clones, with roughly 76% appearing a single time and roughly 5.6% taken by the ten largest. The sample consisted of unsorted PBMCs, taken 1.5 years after starting antiretroviral therapy. All receptors come from a man between 18 and 29 years old with HIV. CDR3s include the opening cysteine and the closing phenylalanine or tryptophan. The order of the fields is CDR3 length, V gene, D gene, J gene, clone size, CDR3 DNA, CDR3 protein. A D gene is named only where the DNA matches it firmly. Size is stated for part of the rows, as once, few or many counts, or as a class when the clone is expanded.

13	TRBV7-9	NA	TRBJ1-1	NA	TGTGCCAGCAGCGATGGACTGGCCATGGAAGCTTTCTTT	CASSDGLAMEAFF
13	TRBV6-5	TRBD2	TRBJ2-7	NA	TGTGCCAGCAGAAAGCGGGAGGGCTACGAGCAGTACTTC	CASRKREGYEQYF
14	TRBV6-5	TRBD1	TRBJ2-7	NA	TGTGCCAGCAGGCCGGGACAGGGGGCCTACGAGCAGTACTTC	CASRPGQGAYEQYF
15	TRBV5-1	TRBD1	TRBJ1-2	NA	TGCGCCAGCAGTCCCAGGGGGGCCGAAGGGTATGGCTACACCTTC	CASSPRGAEGYGYTF
11	TRBV11-2	NA	TRBJ2-7	NA	TGTGCCAGCAGCTCTACCCACGAGCAGTACTTC	CASSSTHEQYF
14	TRBV5-1	NA	TRBJ2-2	NA	TGCGCCAGCAGAATGCAGGCGAACACCGGGGAGCTGTTTTTT	CASRMQANTGELFF
11	TRBV18	NA	TRBJ2-7	NA	TGTGCCAGCTCACCAAGTCGGGAGTTGTACTTC	CASSPSRELYF
13	TRBV6-5	TRBD1	TRBJ1-5	few	TGTGCCAGCAGCCGGACAGGAGATCAGCCCCAGCATTTT	CASSRTGDQPQHF
14	TRBV7-9	NA	TRBJ1-1	NA	TGTGCCAGCAGATACATTACAGGGAACACTGAAGCTTTCTTT	CASRYITGNTEAFF
17	TRBV25-1	TRBD2	TRBJ2-7	NA	TGTGCCAGCAGTGAACCACTATCTAGCGGGGGTTCCTACGAGCAGTACTTC	CASSEPLSSGGSYEQYF
14	TRBV28	NA	TRBJ1-2	NA	TGTGCCAGCAGTTTTGGGGGGCGTTTCGGTGGCTACACCTTC	CASSFGGRFGGYTF
14	TRBV11-2	TRBD1	TRBJ2-7	NA	TGTGCCAGCAGCTCGGACAGGGGTGGCCACGAGCAGTACTTC	CASSSDRGGHEQYF
15	TRBV5-5	TRBD1	TRBJ2-7	NA	TGTGCCAGCAGCTTGGAGGGGACAGGGCTGTACGAGCAGTACTTC	CASSLEGTGLYEQYF
15	TRBV10-2	NA	TRBJ1-1	NA	TGCGCCAGCAGTGAGCCTTTCGGGGGAAACACTGAAGCTTTCTTT	CASSEPFGGNTEAFF
13	TRBV4-3	TRBD2	TRBJ2-1	NA	TGCGCCAGCAGCCAAGCGGGGGGGAATGAGCAGTTCTTC	CASSQAGGNEQFF
16	TRBV28	NA	TRBJ1-2	NA	TGTGCCAGCATGCACAGGGCGGGGGTTAAAGACTATGGCTACACCTTC	CASMHRAGVKDYGYTF
15	TRBV4-3	NA	TRBJ1-5	NA	TGCGCCAGCAGCCAAGGGACGGGGGCCAATCAGCCCCAGCATTTT	CASSQGTGANQPQHF
13	TRBV28	NA	TRBJ2-5	NA	TGTGCCAGCAGTTTTCTTCGGCCAGAGACCCAGTACTTC	CASSFLRPETQYF
14	TRBV5-1	NA	TRBJ2-7	NA	TGCGCCAGCAGCTTGAGAGACAGGACCTACGAGCAGTACTTC	CASSLRDRTYEQYF
13	TRBV10-2	TRBD1	TRBJ2-7	few	TGCGCCAGCGAGGGGACAGCAGTCTACGAGCAGTACTTC	CASEGTAVYEQYF
16	TRBV19	TRBD2	TRBJ2-1	NA	TGTGCCAGTAGCGCTTGGACTAGCGGGTCCTACAATGAGCAGTTCTTC	CASSAWTSGSYNEQFF
16	TRBV10-3	NA	TRBJ2-2	NA	TGTGCCATCAGTGACCCTGGGGGCAGATCCACCGGGGAGCTGTTTTTT	CAISDPGGRSTGELFF
16	TRBV19	TRBD1	TRBJ1-5	NA	TGTGCCAGTAGATCGGCCGGGGACAGAAATTATCAGCCCCAGCATTTT	CASRSAGDRNYQPQHF
12	TRBV15	NA	TRBJ2-1	once	TGTGCCACCAGCAGGACCGCGGATGAGCAGTTCTTC	CATSRTADEQFF
14	TRBV28	NA	TRBJ1-4	NA	TGTGCCAGCAGTTTCAGAGGACTTAATGAAAAACTGTTTTTT	CASSFRGLNEKLFF
13	TRBV18	NA	TRBJ2-5	NA	TGTGCCAGCTCACCACCAGATCAAGAGACCCAGTACTTC	CASSPPDQETQYF
14	TRBV7-9	NA	TRBJ2-7	few	TGTGCCAGCAGCTTAGTAGCGGCAGACTACGAGCAGTACTTC	CASSLVAADYEQYF
14	TRBV18	TRBD1	TRBJ2-7	few	TGTGCCAGCTCATCAGGGACAGGGGGAAACGAGCAGTACTTC	CASSSGTGGNEQYF
14	TRBV10-3	NA	TRBJ1-1	once	TGTGCCATCAGTGAACCTGGCCCGAACACTGAAGCTTTCTTT	CAISEPGPNTEAFF
14	TRBV7-2	NA	TRBJ2-7	NA	TGTGCCAGCAGCCAGGCAAGGGCGGTTTACGAGCAGTACTTC	CASSQARAVYEQYF
15	TRBV5-1	TRBD2	TRBJ2-5	NA	TGCGCCAGCAGCCTACTAGCGGGAGGAGGGGAGACCCAGTACTTC	CASSLLAGGGETQYF
14	TRBV11-3	TRBD2	TRBJ2-1	NA	TGTGCCAGCAGCTCTAGCGGGAGGGGAAATGAGCAGTTCTTC	CASSSSGRGNEQFF
11	TRBV10-3	NA	TRBJ2-7	NA	TGTGCCATCACGGAGGGCCACGAGCAGTACTTC	CAITEGHEQYF
13	TRBV18	NA	TRBJ2-1	NA	TGTGCCAGCTCCGATATCGGGAGAGGTGAGCAGTTCTTC	CASSDIGRGEQFF
15	TRBV9	NA	TRBJ2-3	NA	TGTGCCAGCAGCGTAGAAGGGACACGCACAGATACGCAGTATTTT	CASSVEGTRTDTQYF
14	TRBV5-1	NA	TRBJ1-1	NA	TGCGCCAGCAGCTTGGCAGGGTTCGGCAGTGAAGCTTTCTTT	CASSLAGFGSEAFF
16	TRBV5-5	NA	TRBJ2-3	few	TGTGCCAGCAGCCTACCAATTGGGGGAACCACAGATACGCAGTATTTT	CASSLPIGGTTDTQYF
14	TRBV7-2	TRBD2	TRBJ2-2	few	TGTGCCAGTGGGAGCGGGAGGGCCCCCGGGGAGCTGTTTTTT	CASGSGRAPGELFF
16	TRBV25-1	TRBD2	TRBJ2-1	NA	TGTGCCAGCAGTGAAGGTGGGAGCGGGGGGAGGAATGAGCAGTTCTTC	CASSEGGSGGRNEQFF
14	TRBV19	TRBD2	TRBJ2-7	NA	TGTGCCAGTAGGATAGACCACACTAGCGACGAGCAGTACTTC	CASRIDHTSDEQYF
13	TRBV9	NA	TRBJ1-5	NA	TGTGCCAGCAGCGTAGGAGGGTTCATGCCCCAGCATTTT	CASSVGGFMPQHF
14	TRBV28	TRBD2	TRBJ2-1	NA	TGTGCCAGCAGTTTACTAGCGGCCTACAATGAGCAGTTCTTC	CASSLLAAYNEQFF
16	TRBV27	TRBD1	TRBJ1-4	NA	TGTGCCAGCAGTTTACGGAGAGACAGGGGAGAGGAAAAACTGTTTTTT	CASSLRRDRGEEKLFF
13	TRBV29-1	NA	TRBJ1-2	NA	TGCAGCGCTGAACAGGGTACTAACTATGGCTACACCTTC	CSAEQGTNYGYTF
16	TRBV28	TRBD1	TRBJ2-6	NA	TGTGCCAGCAGTCGTACAGGGGTGGCTGGGGCCAACGTCCTGACTTTC	CASSRTGVAGANVLTF
14	TRBV6-1	TRBD1	TRBJ2-7	NA	TGTGCCAGCAGTGAACGGGGACAGACGAACGAGCAGTACTTC	CASSERGQTNEQYF
15	TRBV28	TRBD2	TRBJ2-7	once	TGTGCCAGCAGTCCCGGGACTAGCGCCGCCTACGAGCAGTACTTC	CASSPGTSAAYEQYF
13	TRBV5-1	NA	TRBJ1-2	NA	TGCGCCAGCAGCTTGCATTCCGGGAATGGCTACACCTTC	CASSLHSGNGYTF
15	TRBV4-3	NA	TRBJ2-7	NA	TGCGCCAGCAGCTTACGTGGGGGGATGTCCTACGAGCAGTACTTC	CASSLRGGMSYEQYF
15	TRBV6-5	TRBD2	TRBJ2-5	NA	TGTGCCAGCAGTTACCTACCTAGCGGCCAAGAGACCCAGTACTTC	CASSYLPSGQETQYF